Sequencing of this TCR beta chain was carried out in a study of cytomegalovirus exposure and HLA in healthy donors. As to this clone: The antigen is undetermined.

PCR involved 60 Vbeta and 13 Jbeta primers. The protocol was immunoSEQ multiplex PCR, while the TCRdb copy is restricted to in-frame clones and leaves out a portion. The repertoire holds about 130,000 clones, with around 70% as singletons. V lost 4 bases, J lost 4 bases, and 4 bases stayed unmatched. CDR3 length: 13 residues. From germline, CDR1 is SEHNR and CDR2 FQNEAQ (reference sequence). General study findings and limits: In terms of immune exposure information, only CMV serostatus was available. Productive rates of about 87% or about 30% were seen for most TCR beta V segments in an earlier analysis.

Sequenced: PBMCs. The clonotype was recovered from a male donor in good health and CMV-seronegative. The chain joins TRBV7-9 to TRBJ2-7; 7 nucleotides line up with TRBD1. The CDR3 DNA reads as TGTGCCAGCAGCTCCGGACAGGTTTACGAGCAGTACTTC. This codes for CASSSGQVYEQYF.